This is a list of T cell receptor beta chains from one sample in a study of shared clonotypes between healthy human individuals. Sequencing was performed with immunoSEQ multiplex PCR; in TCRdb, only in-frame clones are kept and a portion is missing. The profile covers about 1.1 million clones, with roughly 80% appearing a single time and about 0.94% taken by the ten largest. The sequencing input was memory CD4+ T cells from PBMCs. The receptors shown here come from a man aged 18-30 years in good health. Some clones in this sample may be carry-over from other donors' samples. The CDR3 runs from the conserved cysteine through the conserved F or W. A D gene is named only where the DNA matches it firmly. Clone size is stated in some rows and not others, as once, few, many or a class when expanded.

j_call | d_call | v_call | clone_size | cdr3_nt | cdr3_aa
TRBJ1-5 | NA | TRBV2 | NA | TGTGCCAGCACCGAGCGAGGATATTCAAATCAGCCCCAGCATTTT | CASTERGYSNQPQHF
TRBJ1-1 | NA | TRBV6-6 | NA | TGTGCCAGCAGTCAGGCCTGGTCATACACTGAAGCTTTCTTT | CASSQAWSYTEAFF
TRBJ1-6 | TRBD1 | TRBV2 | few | TGTGCCAGCAGTGGACAGGGGGATAATTCACCCCTCCACTTT | CASSGQGDNSPLHF
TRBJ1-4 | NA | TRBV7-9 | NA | TGTGCCAGCAGCTTAGGGGGGACCAAAAAACTGTTTTTT | CASSLGGTKKLFF
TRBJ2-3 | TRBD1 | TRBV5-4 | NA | TGTGCCAGCAGCCGGACAGGAACAGATACGCAGTATTTT | CASSRTGTDTQYF
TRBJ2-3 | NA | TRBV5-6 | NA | TGTGCCAGCAGCTTTGAGCGTCGTGGGCAGTATTTT | CASSFERRGQYF
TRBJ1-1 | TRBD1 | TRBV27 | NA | TGTGCCAGCAGTTTAGGAGGGGGCCTTATCTCTTTCTTT | CASSLGGGLISFF
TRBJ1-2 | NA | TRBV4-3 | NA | TGCGCCAGCAGCCAAGATTACGGCAGGAACTATGGCTACACCTTC | CASSQDYGRNYGYTF
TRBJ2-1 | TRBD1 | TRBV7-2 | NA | TGTGCCAGCAGCCCAAGGGTCCCGGGACAGGGAGTTAAGGATGAGCAGTTCTTC | CASSPRVPGQGVKDEQFF
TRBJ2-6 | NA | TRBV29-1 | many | TGCAGCGTCACCATGGGTGGGGCCAACGTCCTGACTTTC | CSVTMGGANVLTF
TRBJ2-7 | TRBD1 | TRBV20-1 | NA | TGCAGTGCTCGGACAGGGTCCGAGCAGTACTTC | CSARTGSEQYF
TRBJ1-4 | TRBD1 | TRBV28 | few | TGTGCCAGCAGTTTACTACGACAGGGTTCTAATGAAAAACTGTTTTTT | CASSLLRQGSNEKLFF
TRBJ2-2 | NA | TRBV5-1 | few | TGCGCCAGCAGCTTGGATCCCACCGGGGAGCTGTTTTTT | CASSLDPTGELFF
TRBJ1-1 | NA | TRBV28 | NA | TGTGCCAGCCGTGGAGGGAGGGGTGAAGCTTTCTTT | CASRGGRGEAFF
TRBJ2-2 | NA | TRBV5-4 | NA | TGTGCCAGCAGCTTGACCAGGTACACCGGCGGGGAGCTGTTTTTT | CASSLTRYTGGELFF
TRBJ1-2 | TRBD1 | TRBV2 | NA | TGTGCCAGCAGAAAGAACCAGGACAGGGTCGCCTATGGCTACACCTTC | CASRKNQDRVAYGYTF
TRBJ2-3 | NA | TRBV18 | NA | TGTGCCAGCTCACCATTGGGGGGCCCCACAGATACGCAATATTTT | CASSPLGGPTDTQYF
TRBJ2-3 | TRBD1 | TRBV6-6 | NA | TGTGCCAGCAGTCGTGGACAGGGGGCGGATACGCAGTATTTT | CASSRGQGADTQYF
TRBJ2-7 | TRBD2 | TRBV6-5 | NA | TGTGCCAGCAGAGGTAGCGGGAGTAACGAGCAGTACTTC | CASRGSGSNEQYF
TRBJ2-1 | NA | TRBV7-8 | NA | TGTGCCAGCAGCTTAGCAGGTGAAGGGCGTGAGCAGTTCTTC | CASSLAGEGREQFF
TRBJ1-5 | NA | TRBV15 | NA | TGTGCCACCAGCAGAGAGGCCGGGAGCCGGCCCCAGCATTTT | CATSREAGSRPQHF
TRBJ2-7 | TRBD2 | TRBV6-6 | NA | TGTGCCAGCAGATCACTAGCGGGGGTCTCCTACGAGCAGTACTTC | CASRSLAGVSYEQYF
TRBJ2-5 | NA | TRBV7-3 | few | TGTGCCAGCAGCTTCTCGGGAGAAGAGACCCAGTACTTC | CASSFSGEETQYF
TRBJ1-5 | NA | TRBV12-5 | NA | TGTGCTAGTGGTTTGGACCGGGGGCCCCAGCATTTT | CASGLDRGPQHF
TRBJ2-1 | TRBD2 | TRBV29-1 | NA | TGCAGCGCCTCGGGGGGGAGTCGGGCAAATGAGCAGTTCTTC | CSASGGSRANEQFF